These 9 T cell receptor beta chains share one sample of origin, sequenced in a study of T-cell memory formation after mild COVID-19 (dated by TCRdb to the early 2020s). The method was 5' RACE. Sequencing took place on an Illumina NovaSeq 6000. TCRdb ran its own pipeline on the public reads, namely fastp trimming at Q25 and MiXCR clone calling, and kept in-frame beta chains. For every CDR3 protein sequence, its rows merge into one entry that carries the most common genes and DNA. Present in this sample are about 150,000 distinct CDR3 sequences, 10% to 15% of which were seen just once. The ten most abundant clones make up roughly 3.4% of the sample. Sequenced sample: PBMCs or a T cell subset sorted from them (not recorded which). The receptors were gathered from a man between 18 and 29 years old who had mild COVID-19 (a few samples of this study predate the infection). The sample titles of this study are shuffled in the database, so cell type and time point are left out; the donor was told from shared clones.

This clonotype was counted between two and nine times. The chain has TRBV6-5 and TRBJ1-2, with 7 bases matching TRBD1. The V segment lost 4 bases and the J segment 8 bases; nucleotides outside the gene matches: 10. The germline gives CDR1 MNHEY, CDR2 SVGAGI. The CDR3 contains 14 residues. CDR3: CASSFPDRAGGYTF. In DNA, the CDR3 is TGTGCCAGCAGTTTCCCAGACAGGGCGGGCGGCTACACCTTC.

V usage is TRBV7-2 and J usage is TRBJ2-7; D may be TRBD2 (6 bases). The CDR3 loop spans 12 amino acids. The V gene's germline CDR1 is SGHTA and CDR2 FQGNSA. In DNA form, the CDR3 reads TGTGCCAGCAGCTTAGAGCGGCGGGGCCACCTCGTC. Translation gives CASSLERRGHLV.

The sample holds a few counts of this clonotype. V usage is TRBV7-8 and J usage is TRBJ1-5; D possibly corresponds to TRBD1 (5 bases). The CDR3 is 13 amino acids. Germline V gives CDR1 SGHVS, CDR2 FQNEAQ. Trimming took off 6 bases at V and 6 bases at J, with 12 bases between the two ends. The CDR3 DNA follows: TGTGCCAGCAGACCGACAGCGGGTCAGCCCCAGCATTTT. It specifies CASRPTAGQPQHF.

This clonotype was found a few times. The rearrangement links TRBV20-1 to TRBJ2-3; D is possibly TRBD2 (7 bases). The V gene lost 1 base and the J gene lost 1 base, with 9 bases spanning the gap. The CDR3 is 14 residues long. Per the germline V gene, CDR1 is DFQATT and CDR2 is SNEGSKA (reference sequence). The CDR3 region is CSARAGGRTDTQYF. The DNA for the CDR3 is TGCAGTGCTAGAGCGGGGGGCCGCACAGATACGCAGTATTTT.

The CDR3 DNA reads as TGTGCCAGCAGCTTAAGGGACACCAACTCTGGGGCCAACGTCCTGACTTTC. Its translation: CASSLRDTNSGANVLTF. The genes are TRBV11-2 and TRBJ2-6; weak D call: TRBD1 (6 bases). CDR3 length: 17 residues. V was pared by 2 bases and J by 0 bases, with 11 bases between. The germline V gene has CDR1 SGHAT and CDR2 FQNNGV.

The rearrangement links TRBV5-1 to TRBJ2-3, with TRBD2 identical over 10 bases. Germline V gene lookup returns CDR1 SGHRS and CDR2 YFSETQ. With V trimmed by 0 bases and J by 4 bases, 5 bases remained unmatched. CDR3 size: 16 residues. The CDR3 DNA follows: TGCGCCAGCAGCTTGGTCCCAGCGGGGGGGCCAGATACGCAGTATTTT. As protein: CASSLVPAGGPDTQYF.

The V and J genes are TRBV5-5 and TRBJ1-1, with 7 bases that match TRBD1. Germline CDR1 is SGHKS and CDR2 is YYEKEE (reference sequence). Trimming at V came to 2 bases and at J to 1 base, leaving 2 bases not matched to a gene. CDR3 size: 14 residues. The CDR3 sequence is CASSFRTGNTEAFF. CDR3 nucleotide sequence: TGTGCCAGCAGCTTTAGGACAGGGAACACTGAAGCTTTCTTT.

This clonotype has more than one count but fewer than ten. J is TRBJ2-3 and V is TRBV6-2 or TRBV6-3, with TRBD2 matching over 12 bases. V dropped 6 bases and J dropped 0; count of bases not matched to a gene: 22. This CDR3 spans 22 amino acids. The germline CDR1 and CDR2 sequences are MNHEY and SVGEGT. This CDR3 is CASRLPSGGAQAKASSTDTQYF. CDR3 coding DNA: TGTGCCAGCAGGTTGCCTAGCGGGGGGGCCCAGGCTAAGGCCTCTAGCACAGATACGCAGTATTTT.

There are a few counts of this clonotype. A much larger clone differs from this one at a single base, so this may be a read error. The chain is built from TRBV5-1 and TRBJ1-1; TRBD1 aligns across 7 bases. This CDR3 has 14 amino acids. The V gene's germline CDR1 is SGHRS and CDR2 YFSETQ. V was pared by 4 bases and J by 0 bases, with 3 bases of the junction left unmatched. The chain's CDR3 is CASSAGQMNTEAFF. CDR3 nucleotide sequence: TGCGCCAGCAGCGCGGGACAGATGAACACTGAAGCTTTCTTT. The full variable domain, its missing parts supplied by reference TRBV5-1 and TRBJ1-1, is KAGVTQTPRYLIKTRGQQVTLSCSPISGHRSVSWYQQTPGQGLQFLFEYFSETQRNKGNFPGRFSGRQFSNSRSEMNVSTLELGDSALYLCASSAGQMNTEAFFGQGTRLTVV.